Below are 8 T cell receptor beta chains sequenced from a single sample in a study of response to subunit inactivated influenza vaccine. MiXCR, applied by TCRdb to the RT-PCR reads, yields one record per CDR3 protein. Among 250,000 to 350,000 distinct CDR3 sequences listed, about 20% were seen once. This material consisted of PBMCs from blood, taken less than 22 months after vaccination. The receptors originated from a man aged 50 to 75 who received an inactivated influenza vaccine.

This clonotype was counted only a few times. This chain links TRBV7-8 with TRBJ2-3; TRBD2 matches at 13 bases. From germline, CDR1 is SGHVS and CDR2 FQNEAQ. The CDR3 totals 19 residues. The V and J ends lost 2 bases and 2 bases, in that order; junction bases with no gene match: 10. The CDR3 reads CASSLFEGLAGISTDTQYF. The CDR3 DNA is TGTGCCAGCAGCTTATTCGAGGGACTAGCGGGGATTTCCACAGATACGCAGTATTTT.

This clonotype appeared a few times. This chain connects TRBV29-1 to TRBJ2-5; 10 bases agree with TRBD1. V lost 4 bases to trimming and J lost 4 bases; unmatched junction nucleotides: 12. The CDR3 sequence is 16 residues long. The V gene's germline CDR1 is SQVTM and CDR2 ANQGSEA. Here the CDR3 DNA reads TGCAGCGTTGCGAATGAGGGGACAGGGGTTCTAGAGACCCAGTACTTC. Translating gives CSVANEGTGVLETQYF.

V usage is TRBV4-2 and J usage is TRBJ2-3, with TRBD2 as a possible D gene (5 bases). Germline V gene data show CDR1 as LGHNA and CDR2 as YNFKEQ. V lost 0 bases and J 2 bases, leaving 15 bases between the germline ends. CDR3 length: 17 residues. The CDR3 region has the DNA TGTGCCAGCAGCCAAGATCGGGATAGCGTTTTCACAGATACGCAGTATTTT. Protein sequence: CASSQDRDSVFTDTQYF.

Here the CDR3 DNA reads TGCAGCGTTGAAGGGGGCAGGGCTAATGAAAAACTGTTTTTT. Translation gives CSVEGGRANEKLFF. The chain employs TRBV29-1 and TRBJ1-4, with TRBD1 as a possible D gene (5 bases). Germline assignment: CDR1 SQVTM and CDR2 ANQGSEA. The CDR3 covers 14 residues. V gave up 1 base and J gave up 3 bases, with 9 bases separating them.

The chain has TRBV4-1 and TRBJ2-1; no firm D call. The CDR3 totals 14 residues. Germline values: CDR1 MGHRA, CDR2 YSYEKL. The V end was cut by 3 bases, the J end by 2 bases, with 8 bases between. Here the CDR3 DNA reads TGCGCCAGCAGCCAGGCAGGTACCTACAATGAGCAGTTCTTC. Protein sequence: CASSQAGTYNEQFF.

The chain carries TRBV6-1 and TRBJ2-4; D is possibly TRBD1 (6 bases). CDR1 is MNHNS, CDR2 SASEGT, per germline. Trimming pared 8 bases from V and 3 bases from J, leaving 14 bases between. The CDR3 runs to 14 residues. CDR3 sequence (DNA): TGTGCCAGCGGATCCGGGACACTCAAAAACATTCAGTACTTC. This sequence encodes CASGSGTLKNIQYF.

The gene calls are TRBV4-2 and TRBJ2-2, with D maybe TRBD2 (6 bases). V was cut by 0 bases and J by 1 base, with 9 bases left in between. The CDR3 totals 16 residues. Germline CDR1 is LGHNA and CDR2 is YNFKEQ. CDR3 in amino acids: CASSQEWRGNTGELFF. CDR3 DNA sequence: TGTGCCAGCAGCCAAGAGTGGCGGGGGAACACCGGGGAGCTGTTTTTT.

The chain recombines TRBV20-1 with TRBJ2-1; 7 nucleotides match TRBD2. Trimming removed 3 bases from V and 5 bases from J; junction bases left unmatched: 10. Germline V lookup: CDR1 DFQATT, CDR2 SNEGSKA (reference sequence). The CDR3 spans 15 residues. CDR3 sequence: CSARLPAGLHNEQFF. CDR3 DNA sequence: TGCAGTGCTAGGTTGCCGGCGGGACTACACAATGAGCAGTTCTTC.